The clone carrying this T cell receptor (beta chain) was recorded many times. This sample was taken from a study of spatial heterogeneity in lung cancer. Study-wide background: Detection consistently captured more beta-chain sequences than alpha-chain sequences.

With 11 bases removed from V and 2 bases from J, the gap between germline ends came to 17 bases. This CDR3 is 14 amino acids long. The germline V gene encodes CDR1 SNHLY and CDR2 FYNNEI. The time point is: sample taken at primary tumor resection. Researchers sequenced whole RNA taken from tumor, nontumor lung or frozen PBMC without sorting. Samples came from 60 to 75 TRACERx patients with untreated early-stage lung cancer. TCRdb processed the 5' RACE reads anew with MiXCR; each CDR3 protein has one entry. Of some 11,000 distinct CDR3 sequences in the sample, 8.5% to 9.5% were seen once. The chain is built from TRBV2 and TRBJ2-3; TRBD2 is a possible D gene (6 bases). Sequences were derived from PBMCs, sampled at surgery. The receptor comes from a male donor with early-stage non-small cell lung cancer. CDR3: CAGGADPPTDTQYF. The CDR3 region has the DNA TGTGCCGGAGGGGCGGACCCCCCCACAGATACGCAGTATTTT.